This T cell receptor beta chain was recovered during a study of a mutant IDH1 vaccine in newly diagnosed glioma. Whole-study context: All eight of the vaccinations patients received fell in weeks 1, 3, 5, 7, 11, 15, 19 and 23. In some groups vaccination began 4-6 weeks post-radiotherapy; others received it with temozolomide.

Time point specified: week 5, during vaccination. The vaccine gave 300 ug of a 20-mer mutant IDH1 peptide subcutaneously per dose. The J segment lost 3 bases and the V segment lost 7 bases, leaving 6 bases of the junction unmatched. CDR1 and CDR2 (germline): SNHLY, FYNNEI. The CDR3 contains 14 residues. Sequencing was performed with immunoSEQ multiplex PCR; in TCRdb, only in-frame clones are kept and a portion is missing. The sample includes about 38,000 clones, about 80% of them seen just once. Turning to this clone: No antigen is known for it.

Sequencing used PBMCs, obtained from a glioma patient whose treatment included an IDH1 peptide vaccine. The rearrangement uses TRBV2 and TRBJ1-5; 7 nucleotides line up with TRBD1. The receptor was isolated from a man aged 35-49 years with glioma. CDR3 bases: TGTGCCAGCAAGCGACAGGGAGTCAATCAGCCCCAGCATTTT. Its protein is CASKRQGVNQPQHF.